Below are 7 T cell receptor beta chains sequenced from a single sample in a study of T cell clonotyping in hematopoietic cell transplantation. Here immunoSEQ multiplex PCR was the method, and the copy in TCRdb shows in-frame clones only, minus some. Here the sample spans approximately 11,000 clones, 51% being singletons. The starting material was peripheral blood mononuclear cells, obtained 100 days after allogeneic stem cell transplant. Receptors originate from a female patient aged 45-60 years who had an allogeneic stem cell transplant from an unrelated donor, so the T cells may come from the graft donor. Some clones in this sample may be carry-over from other donors' samples.

The chain couples TRBV11-3 to TRBJ2-7; D is unclear. The length of the CDR3 is 15 residues. The V end lost 5 bases, the J end lost 5 bases, and 19 bases lay between the germline ends. From germline, CDR1 is SGHNT and CDR2 YENEEA. The CDR3 here is CASSLRLGNEHEQYF. The CDR3 coding sequence is TGTGCCAGCAGCCTAAGGCTAGGGAATGAACACGAGCAGTACTTC.

The V gene is TRBV29-1, the J gene TRBJ2-3; 14 bases align to TRBD2. Germline assignment: CDR1 SQVTM and CDR2 ANQGSEA. Losses at the gene ends were 7 bases for V and 4 bases for J; bases not matched to a gene: 4. The CDR3 extends over 14 amino acids. The chain's CDR3 is CSGGLAGASDTQYF. The CDR3 nucleotides read TGCAGCGGGGGACTAGCGGGAGCGTCAGATACGCAGTATTTT.

This chain uses TRBV30 with TRBJ1-4, with D perhaps TRBD1 (5 bases). Looked up from germline, CDR1 is GTSNPN and CDR2 is SVGIG (reference sequence). CDR3 length: 14 residues. Deletions cut 3 bases from V and 6 bases from J, with 14 bases between. The CDR3 region has the DNA TGTGCCTGGAGGGAAGGGGCAAGTTATGAAAAACTGTTTTTT. This sequence encodes CAWREGASYEKLFF. Full variable domain (missing parts from reference TRBV30 and TRBJ1-4): SQTIHQWPATLVQPVGSPLSLECTVEGTSNPNLYWYRQAAGRGLQLLFYSVGIGQISSEVPQNLSASRPQDRQFILSSKKLLLSDSGFYLCAWREGASYEKLFFGSGTQLSVL.

The J gene is TRBJ2-6, the V gene TRBV4-3; D not certain. The CDR3 length is 14 residues. Germline CDR1 is LGHNA and CDR2 is YSLEER. Trimming left V 11 bases short and J 0 bases short, with 11 bases between. The CDR3 DNA reads as TGCGCCTACCCCACCTACTCTGGGGCCAACGTCCTGACTTTC. Its translation: CAYPTYSGANVLTF.

This clone is categorized as medium-sized. The rearrangement links TRBV7-8 to TRBJ2-6, with no clear D. Germline-derived CDR1 and CDR2 are SGHVS and FQNEAQ. The ends were cut back, 5 bases at V and 0 bases at J, with 8 bases in the middle. This CDR3 comprises 15 residues. The CDR3 nucleotides read TGTGCCAGCAGCACGTATAACTCTGGGGCCAACGTCCTGACTTTC. Translating gives CASSTYNSGANVLTF.

This clone has just a few counts. A read error may account for a junction end that differs from germline. V is TRBV7-6 and J is TRBJ2-2, with 12 positions matching TRBD2. Looked up from germline, CDR1 is SGHVS and CDR2 is FNYEAQ. The CDR3 runs to 21 residues. In DNA form, the CDR3 reads TGTGCCGGCAGCTTAGTTTTATTGGTGACTAGCGGGAGAAAGATGGCCGGGGAGCTGTTTTTT. It yields the protein CAGSLVLLVTSGRKMAGELFF.

The chain employs TRBV4-3 and TRBJ1-1; no firm D call. Trimming stripped 0 bases from V and 1 base from J, with 12 bases between. This CDR3 contains 16 residues. Germline V lookup: CDR1 LGHNA, CDR2 YSLEER. CDR3 loop: CASSQDMRHKNTEAFF. DNA of the CDR3: TGCGCCAGCAGCCAAGATATGCGGCATAAGAACACTGAAGCTTTCTTT.